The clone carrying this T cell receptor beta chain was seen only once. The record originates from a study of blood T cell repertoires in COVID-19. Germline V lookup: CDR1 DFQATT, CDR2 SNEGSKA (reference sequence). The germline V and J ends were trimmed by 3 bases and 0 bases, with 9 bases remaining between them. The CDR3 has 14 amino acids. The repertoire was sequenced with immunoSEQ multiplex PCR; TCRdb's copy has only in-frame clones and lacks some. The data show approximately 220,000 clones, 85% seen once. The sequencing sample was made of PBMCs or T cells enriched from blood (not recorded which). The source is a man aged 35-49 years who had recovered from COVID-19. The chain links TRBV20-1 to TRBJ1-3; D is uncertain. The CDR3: CSASRAGSGNTIYF. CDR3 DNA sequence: TGCAGTGCTAGTCGAGCGGGCTCTGGAAACACCATATATTTT.